The clone carrying this T cell receptor beta chain was picked up many times. The antigen is undetermined. The CDR3 end lies 3 residues beyond the end of the read and is filled in from the germline J gene. This record comes from a study of T cell clonality in common variable immunodeficiency. Notes on the study in general: In common variable immunodeficiency, TCR beta chains reportedly carried fewer deletions and N-nucleotide insertions.

This CDR3 spans 14 amino acids. The germline V gene has CDR1 SGHRS and CDR2 YFSETQ. V gave up 0 bases and J gave up 1 base; unmatched junction bases: 0. Using immunoSEQ multiplex PCR, the repertoire was profiled, and TCRdb retains in-frame clones only, with some absent. Captured here are approximately 38,000 clones, none seen once; the top ten comprise roughly 6%. The sequencing input was peripheral blood mononuclear cells. This chain uses TRBV5-1 with TRBJ1-1; 7 bases match TRBD1. This sequence was found in a human donor with common variable immunodeficiency. This CDR3 is CASSLDRGNTEAFF. CDR3 DNA, as far as it was read: TGCGCCAGCAGCTTGGACAGGGGGAACACTGAA. The full variable domain, completed using reference TRBV5-1 and TRBJ1-1, is KAGVTQTPRYLIKTRGQQVTLSCSPISGHRSVSWYQQTPGQGLQFLFEYFSETQRNKGNFPGRFSGRQFSNSRSEMNVSTLELGDSALYLCASSLDRGNTEAFFGQGTRLTVV.